This TCR beta chain was sequenced during a study of blood T cell repertoires in COVID-19. Study-level background: Sources were T cells, B-cell-depleted T cells, or PBMCs; the material itself was cDNA or gDNA.

In the case of this clone: This specimen includes other DNA sequences encoding the same CDR3.

Per the original methods: Cell counts per sample came from amplifying reference gene primers. Libraries were prepared by immunoSEQ multiplex PCR; TCRdb keeps only in-frame clonotypes and omits some of them. The D gene and trimming were derived from the DNA, and the V and J assignments and clone size from that table. This sample has 250,000 or so clones, with 91% found just once. In terms of age and location, participants ranged from roughly 18 to 95 years and lived in under 30 US areas. This CDR3 region has 13 residues. CDR1 is SGHKS and CDR2 is YYEKEE in the germline V gene (reference sequence). V shed 4 bases and J shed 2 bases, with 9 bases lying between them.

This rearrangement joins TRBV5-5 to TRBJ1-1; D may be TRBD1 (5 bases). This TCR was sampled from a human donor in a cohort exposed to, infected with or recovered from COVID-19 (not recorded which). The donor label of this sample is uncertain. Source material: PBMCs or T cells enriched from blood (not recorded which). CDR3 in DNA: TGTGCCAGCAGCCTACAGGAAAACACTGAAGCTTTCTTT. It translates to CASSLQENTEAFF.